A single sample is the source of the 20 T cell receptor beta chains below, sequenced in a study of cytomegalovirus exposure and HLA in healthy donors. 13 Jbeta primers and 60 Vbeta primers were used for the PCR. The assay was immunoSEQ multiplex PCR, and TCRdb's table has in-frame clones only and misses some. The profile shows approximately 170,000 clones, around 80% of them singletons. The sequencing input was PBMCs. These receptors were collected from a male donor in good health and CMV-seronegative.

The V and J genes are TRBV14 and TRBJ2-1; 8 bases match TRBD2. The length of the CDR3 is 15 residues. The V and J ends lost 4 bases and 2 bases, in that order; junction bases with no gene match: 4. The germline V gene has CDR1 SGHDN and CDR2 FVKESK. Here the CDR3 reads CASSLPGLAYNEQFF. Here the CDR3 DNA reads TGTGCCAGCAGCCTCCCGGGACTAGCCTACAATGAGCAGTTCTTC.

The sample holds one count of this clone. The genes are TRBV21-1 and TRBJ2-1; the table's TRBD1 call for D was not verified on the DNA. TRBV21-1 represents a pseudogene. The CDR3 has 17 residues. CDR3 amino acids: CASSKDGAGSSYNEQFF. The CDR3 bases are TGTGCCAGCAGCAAAGATGGGGCTGGAAGCTCCTACAATGAGCAGTTCTTC.

The rearrangement joins TRBV11-3 to TRBJ2-2; 7 bases are a match to TRBD2. The CDR3 has 17 amino acids. The ends lost 5 bases at V and 3 bases at J; junction bases unmatched: 12. From germline, CDR1 is SGHNT and CDR2 YENEEA. Here the CDR3 DNA reads TGTGCCAGCAGCCTAGCCCTGGCGGGAGTATACACCGGGGAGCTGTTTTTT. Translated, it gives CASSLALAGVYTGELFF.

This chain uses TRBV15 with TRBJ2-3; the match to TRBD1 covers 8 bases. Germline CDR1 and CDR2: LNHNV and YYDKDF (reference sequence). V was clipped by 3 bases and J by 3 bases; unmatched bases: 5. CDR3 length: 15 amino acids. The CDR3 bases are TGTGCCACCAGCAGGAGGACAGGGAGGACAGATACGCAGTATTTT. Translation gives CATSRRTGRTDTQYF.

This clone was recorded only once. In the same sample, other DNA sequences code for this CDR3. The chain joins TRBV6-5 to TRBJ1-2; unclear D gene. The CDR3 loop spans 15 amino acids. Germline loops: CDR1 MNHEY, CDR2 SVGAGI. Trimming removed 0 bases from V and 2 bases from J, with 10 bases in between. CDR3 region: CASSYSRARNYGYTF. The CDR3 region has the DNA TGTGCCAGCAGTTACTCGCGGGCCCGAAACTATGGCTACACCTTC.

This clone was detected ten times or more. The chain combines TRBV4-3 with TRBJ1-1; D not resolved. CDR1 and CDR2 (germline): LGHNA, YSLEER. The CDR3 totals 16 residues. The V end lost 5 bases, the J end lost 1 base, and 17 bases lay between the germline ends. Here the CDR3 DNA reads TGCGCCAGCAGCATCGGAGGAGGCCGATCGAACACTGAAGCTTTCTTT. Its translation: CASSIGGGRSNTEAFF.

The V and J genes are TRBV4-3 and TRBJ1-2; D possibly corresponds to TRBD1 (5 bases). From germline, CDR1 is LGHNA and CDR2 YSLEER. The CDR3 is 15 amino acids. Trimming stripped 2 bases from V and 2 bases from J, with 12 bases between. The CDR3 coding sequence is TGCGCCAGCAGCCAAAACGGACAAGCCAACTATGGCTACACCTTC. It specifies CASSQNGQANYGYTF.

This chain connects TRBV5-6 to TRBJ2-5; no reliable D call. The J call may be faulty, since TRBJ2-7 better matches the DNA end. The CDR3 covers 11 residues. CDR1 is SGHDT, CDR2 YYEEEE, per germline. This CDR3 reads CASSYQYEQYF. CDR3 nucleotides: TGTGCCAGCAGCTACCAATACGAGCAGTACTTC.

The rearrangement uses TRBV12-2 and TRBJ2-3; the D segment call TRBD2 is taken from the table without a DNA check. TRBV12-2 has pseudogene status. CDR3 length: 16 amino acids. The CDR3 region is CASRASGRREKDTQYF. The CDR3, as DNA: TGTGCAAGTCGCGCGTCCGGGAGGAGGGAAAAAGATACGCAGTATTTT.

The chain couples TRBV15 to TRBJ2-1, with 8 bases aligning to TRBD2. Germline loops: CDR1 LNHNV, CDR2 YYDKDF (reference sequence). The V gene end was trimmed by 0 bases and the J gene end by 2 bases; junction bases not matched to a gene: 6. The CDR3 sequence is 17 residues long. In nucleotides, the CDR3 is TGTGCCACCAGCAGAGACCAAGGGGGACTAGCCTACAATGAGCAGTTCTTC. Amino acids: CATSRDQGGLAYNEQFF.

This clone showed up just once. The same CDR3 arises from other DNA sequences in this sample as well. The chain joins TRBV5-1 to TRBJ2-5; D unclear. V was trimmed by 2 bases and J by 0 bases, leaving 11 bases between them. There are 15 residues in the CDR3. CDR1 SGHRS and CDR2 YFSETQ come from the germline V gene. This CDR3 reads CASSFGGKYQETQYF. The DNA for the CDR3 is TGCGCCAGCAGCTTCGGCGGCAAGTACCAAGAGACCCAGTACTTC.

J is TRBJ2-1 and V is TRBV28; 13 positions agree with TRBD2. V was pared by 5 bases and J by 5 bases, with 3 bases of the junction left unmatched. CDR3 length equals 15 residues. Germline V gene lookup returns CDR1 MDHEN and CDR2 SYDVKM. The chain's CDR3 is CASSLLAGGDNEQFF. CDR3 nucleotide sequence: TGTGCCAGCAGTCTACTAGCGGGAGGGGACAATGAGCAGTTCTTC.

This clone was recorded only once. The chain joins TRBV30 to TRBJ1-6; perhaps TRBD1 as D (6 bases). The CDR3 covers 10 residues. Between the trimmed V and J ends, which lost 4 bases and 15 bases, there was a span of 10 bases. CDR1 and CDR2 from the germline V gene are GTSNPN and SVGIG (reference sequence). The CDR3 DNA reads TGTGCCTGGACCCCGGGACACCTCCACTTT. Translation gives CAWTPGHLHF. Together with reference TRBV30 and TRBJ1-6, the CDR3 gives the full variable domain: SQTIHQWPATLVQPVGSPLSLECTVEGTSNPNLYWYRQAAGRGLQLLFYSVGIGQISSEVPQNLSASRPQDRQFILSSKKLLLSDSGFYLCAWTPGHLHFGNGTRLTVT.

The chain employs TRBV6-6 and TRBJ2-7, with 11 bases matching TRBD2. The V and J ends lost 2 bases and 4 bases, in that order; junction bases with no gene match: 1. The germline gives CDR1 MNHNY, CDR2 SVGAGI (reference sequence). CDR3 length equals 14 residues. This chain's CDR3 is CASSYTSGSYEQYF. The CDR3, as DNA: TGTGCCAGCAGTTACACTAGCGGGAGTTACGAGCAGTACTTC.

This chain links TRBV6-5 with TRBJ1-2; 7 nucleotides line up with TRBD1. The CDR3 is 12 residues long. Trimming removed 6 bases from V and 6 bases from J; junction bases left unmatched: 4. Germline V gene lookup returns CDR1 MNHEY and CDR2 SVGAGI. DNA of the CDR3: TGTGCCAGCAGACCCGACAGGGATGGCTACACCTTC. It yields the protein CASRPDRDGYTF.

The chain links TRBV4-1 to TRBJ1-2; D gene ambiguous. The CDR3 loop spans 15 amino acids. From germline, CDR1 is MGHRA and CDR2 YSYEKL. V was pared by 1 base and J by 6 bases, with 15 bases between. The DNA for the CDR3 is TGCGCCAGCAGCCAAGTTAATTTCGGGAGACATGGCTACACCTTC. Encoded protein: CASSQVNFGRHGYTF.

This chain joins TRBV28 and TRBJ1-2, with D perhaps TRBD1 (5 bases). This CDR3 is built from 14 residues. V was shortened by 6 bases and J by 5 bases, with 16 bases between the two germline ends. Looked up from germline, CDR1 is MDHEN and CDR2 is SYDVKM. This CDR3 is CASSPMGGKYGYTF. The DNA for the CDR3 is TGTGCCAGCAGCCCCATGGGGGGGAAATATGGCTACACCTTC.

The rearrangement joins TRBV7-2 to TRBJ2-5; D unresolved. CDR3 size: 13 residues. V lost 3 bases and J lost 1, with 6 bases in between. Germline V gives CDR1 SGHTA, CDR2 FQGNSA. The CDR3 loop is CASSLYGQETQYF. DNA for the CDR3: TGTGCCAGCAGCTTGTACGGCCAAGAGACCCAGTACTTC.

This clone was recorded once. The V gene is TRBV28, the J gene TRBJ1-4; 8 nucleotides agree with TRBD1. The length of the CDR3 is 15 residues. Trimming took 5 bases from V and 8 from J; bases not matched to a gene: 10. Germline loops: CDR1 MDHEN, CDR2 SYDVKM. The CDR3 DNA is TGTGCCAGCAGTCCCAGTCGACGGGACAGGGAAAAACTGTTTTTT. Translating it yields CASSPSRRDREKLFF.

J is TRBJ2-7 and V is TRBV4-1, with D perhaps TRBD2 (6 bases). Trimming removed 2 bases at V and 6 bases at J, with 17 bases between. This CDR3 comprises 15 residues. CDR1 is MGHRA and CDR2 is YSYEKL in the germline V gene. The CDR3 here is CASSQPGGMDSEQYF. In nucleotides, the CDR3 is TGCGCCAGCAGCCAACCCGGGGGAATGGACTCCGAGCAGTACTTC.